One sample yielded the 30 T cell receptor beta chains listed below, sequenced in a study of blood T cells in healthy people across ages. Together with a sample-barcoded 5' primer, a J-beta primer mix was included in a second PCR lasting roughly 6 to 12 cycles. TCRdb reprocessed the 5' RACE reads via MiXCR and lists one record per CDR3 protein. The sample lists 500,000 to 700,000 distinct CDR3 sequences, about 30% occurring once. The sample consisted of blood. The receptors come from a woman older than 75 in good health.

The V and J genes are TRBV5-4 and TRBJ1-2; the match to TRBD1 covers 11 bases. With V trimmed by 5 bases and J by 2 bases, 2 bases remained unmatched. CDR3 length: 14 residues. The germline V gene has CDR1 SGHNT and CDR2 YYREEE (reference sequence). This CDR3 reads CASRRDRGNYGYTF. CDR3 coding DNA: TGTGCCAGCAGACGGGACAGGGGGAACTATGGCTACACCTTC.

The rearrangement uses TRBV28 and TRBJ2-7, with 13 nucleotides matching TRBD2. Germline V lookup: CDR1 MDHEN, CDR2 SYDVKM. CDR3 length: 14 amino acids. V was pared by 5 bases and J by 4 bases, with 2 bases of the junction left unmatched. CDR3 coding DNA: TGTGCCAGCAGTGAGACTAGCGGGAGGTACGAGCAGTACTTC. This sequence encodes CASSETSGRYEQYF.

This clonotype was seen many times. The rearrangement joins TRBV14 to TRBJ2-5; D gene ambiguous. V lost 5 bases and J 2 bases, leaving 18 bases between the germline ends. Germline CDR1 is SGHDN and CDR2 is FVKESK. This CDR3 has 16 residues. DNA of the CDR3: TGTGCCAGCAGCTTTAGATTACAACAAGGACAAGAGACCCAGTACTTC. Amino acids: CASSFRLQQGQETQYF.

V and J are TRBV7-9 and TRBJ2-5; possibly TRBD1 or TRBD2 for D (5 bases each). The CDR3 length is 16 residues. V lost 1 base, J lost 11 bases, and 23 bases lay in between. Germline CDR1 and CDR2: SEHNR and FQNEAQ (reference sequence). The DNA for the CDR3 is TGTGCCAGCAGCTTAGATCAGGGCTCGAGGGAGAATGAGCAGTACTTC. Translated: CASSLDQGSRENEQYF. Together with reference TRBV7-9 and TRBJ2-5, the CDR3 gives the full variable domain: DTGVSQNPRHKITKRGQNVTFRCDPISEHNRLYWYRQTLGQGPEFLTYFQNEAQLEKSRLLSDRFSAERPKGSFSTLEIQRTEQGDSAMYLCASSLDQGSRENEQYFGPGTRLLVL.

This clonotype was counted ten times or more. This chain uses TRBV11-2 with TRBJ2-1, with 8 bases that match TRBD1. Trimming cost V 1 base and J 7 bases; bases outside gene matches: 6. The CDR3 spans 15 residues. Germline V CDR1 and CDR2: SGHAT, FQNNGV. CDR3 in DNA: TGTGCCAGCAGCTTAGTGGGACAGGCCTCGAATGAGCAGTTCTTC. As protein: CASSLVGQASNEQFF.

This clonotype came up many times. The chain couples TRBV20-1 to TRBJ2-7; 10 bases fit TRBD2. The CDR3 is made up of 15 amino acids. Germline assignment: CDR1 DFQATT and CDR2 SNEGSKA (reference sequence). Losses at the gene ends were 6 bases for V and 5 bases for J; bases not matched to a gene: 13. In nucleotides, the CDR3 is TGCAGTGCCCCCCCCTTACTAGCGGGGCTCCACGAGCAGTACTTC. Its protein is CSAPPLLAGLHEQYF.

This clonotype was recorded once. The chain carries TRBV6-1 and TRBJ2-4, with D perhaps assigned TRBD1 or TRBD2 (5 bases each). The J call is doubtful: the DNA matches TRBJ2-7 better. The CDR3 consists of 15 residues. The germline gives CDR1 MNHNS, CDR2 SASEGT. The CDR3, as DNA: TGTGCCAGCAGAGAAATACTGGGGACGGCTTACGAGCAGTACTTC. This sequence encodes CASREILGTAYEQYF.

This clonotype appeared many times. The genes are TRBV5-4 and TRBJ2-7; 7 bases line up with TRBD1. This CDR3 region has 14 residues. Germline V gene lookup returns CDR1 SGHNT and CDR2 YYREEE (reference sequence). V gave up 4 bases and J gave up 5 bases; unmatched junction bases: 9. CDR3 coding DNA: TGTGCCAGCAGCCATCGACAGGGTCTCGACGAGCAGTACTTC. The encoded protein is CASSHRQGLDEQYF.

This sequence joins TRBV9 and TRBJ2-1; D remains ambiguous. V was cut by 3 bases and J by 10 bases, with 17 bases left in between. The CDR3 covers 14 residues. The V gene's germline CDR1 is SGDLS and CDR2 YYNGEE. The CDR3 sequence is CASSGRSFSYEQFF. The CDR3 DNA reads TGTGCCAGCAGCGGTCGCTCCTTCTCCTACGAGCAGTTCTTC.

This clonotype was seen at least ten times. The J gene is TRBJ2-1, the V gene TRBV5-1; D is possibly TRBD1 (6 bases). V lost 7 bases to trimming and J lost 6 bases, with 17 bases between them. Per the germline V gene, CDR1 is SGHRS and CDR2 is YFSETQ. The CDR3 runs to 14 residues. The CDR3 DNA reads TGCGCCAGCCACGGACAGACCCAAGGCAATGAGCAGTTCTTC. This sequence encodes CASHGQTQGNEQFF.

This sequence joins TRBV6-2 or TRBV6-3 and TRBJ1-4; D perhaps matches TRBD1 (6 bases). This CDR3 is built from 15 residues. Germline V gene lookup returns CDR1 MNHEY and CDR2 SVGEGT. V was pared by 5 bases and J by 8 bases, with 18 bases between. CDR3 coding DNA: TGTGCCAGCAGTCAAATACAGGGCCCTTCGGAAAAACTGTTTTTT. This codes for CASSQIQGPSEKLFF.

In this sample, this clonotype turned up a few times. Since a much larger clone is just one base distant, this may be a read error. This chain uses TRBV7-2 with TRBJ2-5, with D possibly being TRBD1 (6 bases). V was cut by 0 bases and J by 11 bases, with 19 bases left in between. Germline values: CDR1 SGHTA, CDR2 FQGNSA. The CDR3 runs to 15 residues. CDR3 sequence (DNA): TGTGCCAGCAGCTTAGCCGACAGGCGAGGGAATGAGCAGTACTTC. Translated, it gives CASSLADRRGNEQYF.

This chain links TRBV20-1 with TRBJ2-5; 8 bases are a match to TRBD1. V gave up 5 bases and J gave up 3 bases; unmatched junction bases: 8. The length of the CDR3 is 14 residues. The germline V gene has CDR1 DFQATT and CDR2 SNEGSKA (reference sequence). The CDR3 is CSARAGTGEETQYF. In DNA form, the CDR3 reads TGCAGTGCTCGCGCCGGGACAGGCGAAGAGACCCAGTACTTC.

This clonotype was counted at least ten times. The chain is built from TRBV19 and TRBJ2-4, with a possible D match to TRBD1 (5 bases). The germline V and J ends were trimmed by 3 bases and 13 bases, with 13 bases remaining between them. This CDR3 has 12 residues. CDR1 and CDR2 (germline): LNHDA, SQIVND (reference sequence). As DNA, the CDR3 is TGTGCCAGTAGTATTCCGATGGGGCCGCAGTACTTC. It encodes CASSIPMGPQYF.

This clonotype was picked up many times. This rearrangement joins TRBV7-3 to TRBJ2-7, with D unresolved. Germline V gene lookup returns CDR1 SGHTA and CDR2 FQGTGA. Trimming removed 5 bases at V and 0 bases at J, with 8 bases between. This CDR3 has 13 amino acids. The CDR3 coding sequence is TGTGCCAGCAGCCCCGCGGACTCCTACGAGCAGTACTTC. Protein sequence: CASSPADSYEQYF.

This clonotype occurred a few times. The rearrangement links TRBV6-5 to TRBJ1-5; 7 bases match TRBD1. The J segment lost 2 bases and the V segment lost 5 bases, leaving 3 bases of the junction unmatched. The CDR3 totals 14 residues. Germline CDR1 and CDR2: MNHEY and SVGAGI. CDR3 sequence reads: CASSNDRGNQPQHF. CDR3 bases: TGTGCCAGCAGTAATGACAGGGGCAATCAGCCCCAGCATTTT.

This clonotype showed up many times. This chain joins TRBV27 and TRBJ1-5, with D unresolved. CDR3 size: 15 residues. V was shortened by 2 bases and J by 0 bases, with 8 bases between the two germline ends. Germline CDR1 is MNHEY and CDR2 is SMNVEV (reference sequence). In DNA form, the CDR3 reads TGTGCCAGCAGTTTAAAAGGTTATAGCAATCAGCCCCAGCATTTT. Residues: CASSLKGYSNQPQHF.

This clonotype has more than one count but fewer than ten. The J gene is TRBJ2-5, the V gene TRBV5-1; D possibly corresponds to TRBD2 (7 bases). CDR3 length: 14 amino acids. Trimming stripped 3 bases from V and 13 bases from J, with 22 bases between. Germline V gives CDR1 SGHRS, CDR2 YFSETQ. CDR3 coding DNA: TGCGCCAGCAGCTGGGATGGGGGGGCCTCTTTTCCGTACTTC. It is translated as CASSWDGGASFPYF.

Many counts were recorded for this clonotype. The rearrangement uses TRBV9 and TRBJ2-7, with no clear D. The CDR3 is made up of 13 amino acids. V lost 0 bases and J 6 bases, leaving 10 bases between the germline ends. Germline CDR1 SGDLS, CDR2 YYNGEE. The CDR3 is CASSVDAATEQYF. CDR3 nucleotides: TGTGCCAGCAGCGTAGATGCGGCGACCGAGCAGTACTTC.

This clonotype was detected ten times or more. The chain carries TRBV27 and TRBJ1-5; TRBD1 aligns across 7 bases. The V segment lost 5 bases and the J segment 3 bases; nucleotides outside the gene matches: 7. The V gene's germline CDR1 is MNHEY and CDR2 SMNVEV (reference sequence). This CDR3 has 15 residues. The CDR3 loop is CASSPLTGSNQPQHF. The CDR3 DNA follows: TGTGCCAGCAGTCCCCTGACAGGGTCCAATCAGCCCCAGCATTTT.

This clonotype was seen repeatedly, ten times or more. The chain has TRBV20-1 and TRBJ2-7, with TRBD1 as a possible D gene (5 bases). With 5 bases removed from V and 3 bases from J, the gap between germline ends came to 14 bases. The CDR3 has 13 amino acids. Germline assignment: CDR1 DFQATT and CDR2 SNEGSKA (reference sequence). The CDR3 DNA reads TGCAGTGCTGCCGGAGACAGCTACTACGAGCAGTACTTC. Its translation is CSAAGDSYYEQYF.

This clonotype was found many times. The chain recombines TRBV5-1 with TRBJ2-7; D remains ambiguous. Germline V lookup: CDR1 SGHRS, CDR2 YFSETQ. The CDR3 spans 14 residues. The V and J ends lost 0 bases and 0 bases respectively, with 7 bases between them. CDR3: CASSLDPPSYEQYF. In DNA form, the CDR3 reads TGCGCCAGCAGCTTGGACCCTCCCTCCTACGAGCAGTACTTC. The full variable domain, its missing parts supplied by reference TRBV5-1 and TRBJ2-7, is KAGVTQTPRYLIKTRGQQVTLSCSPISGHRSVSWYQQTPGQGLQFLFEYFSETQRNKGNFPGRFSGRQFSNSRSEMNVSTLELGDSALYLCASSLDPPSYEQYFGPGTRLTVT.

This clonotype was seen ten or more times. This chain links TRBV27 with TRBJ2-7, with 8 bases aligning to TRBD1. The CDR3 runs 14 residues. V dropped 4 bases and J dropped 1; count of bases not matched to a gene: 3. CDR1 is MNHEY, CDR2 SMNVEV, per germline (reference sequence). The CDR3 protein is CASSYRTGSYEQYF. The DNA of the CDR3 is TGTGCCAGCAGTTACCGGACAGGGTCCTACGAGCAGTACTTC.

This clonotype was observed at least ten times. J is TRBJ1-2 and V is TRBV6-5; 9 bases fit TRBD1. This CDR3 region has 15 residues. CDR1 is MNHEY and CDR2 is SVGAGI in the germline V gene. The J segment lost 5 bases and the V segment lost 6 bases, leaving 10 bases of the junction unmatched. The CDR3 here is CASRTTGTGKYGYTF. The CDR3 region has the DNA TGTGCCAGCAGAACTACAGGGACAGGGAAGTATGGCTACACCTTC.

This clonotype turned up a few times. The chain employs TRBV21-1 and TRBJ1-1; no check of the table's D call, TRBD1, against the DNA was made. TRBV21-1 is given as a pseudogene. The length of the CDR3 is 15 residues. The CDR3 DNA reads as TGTGCCAGCAGCAAAGATCCCAGGGGGAACACTGAAGCTTTCTTT. Translation: CASSKDPRGNTEAFF.

The chain joins TRBV7-9 to TRBJ1-2; 7 positions agree with TRBD1. CDR1 SEHNR and CDR2 FQNEAQ come from the germline V gene (reference sequence). The CDR3 is 15 residues long. Germline trimming cut 6 bases from V and 3 bases from J; bases unmatched to any gene: 10. CDR3 sequence reads: CASRYSGTEDYGYTF. The CDR3 nucleotides are TGTGCCAGCAGATACTCCGGGACAGAGGACTATGGCTACACCTTC. Full variable domain (remainder filled in from reference TRBV7-9 and TRBJ1-2): DTGVSQNPRHKITKRGQNVTFRCDPISEHNRLYWYRQTLGQGPEFLTYFQNEAQLEKSRLLSDRFSAERPKGSFSTLEIQRTEQGDSAMYLCASRYSGTEDYGYTFGSGTRLTVV.

On this clonotype itself: This could be a read error, since a much larger clone is one nucleotide away. The chain employs TRBV10-3 and TRBJ1-5; tentatively, D is TRBD1 (6 bases). The CDR3 consists of 15 residues. Germline V gives CDR1 ENHRY, CDR2 SYGVKD. V was clipped by 5 bases and J by 0 bases, with 11 bases between them. In nucleotides, the CDR3 is TGTGCCATCAGTACACGGGACAATAGCAATCAGCCCCAGCATTTT. As protein: CAISTRDNSNQPQHF.

Concerning this clonotype: A much larger clone lies one base from this, so it may be a read error. V is TRBV30 and J is TRBJ2-7; 12 positions agree with TRBD2. TRBJ2-5 explains the end of the DNA better; the J call may be wrong. The CDR3 is 19 residues long. The germline V gene has CDR1 GTSNPN and CDR2 SVGIG (reference sequence). The CDR3 DNA reads TGTGCCCGGAGTGCAGGCCTAGCGGGGGGGTGGACGCTGGGAGAGACCCAGTACTTC. This gives the protein CARSAGLAGGWTLGETQYF.

In its sample, this clonotype was seen many times. The chain employs TRBV5-1 and TRBJ1-1; tentative D call: TRBD1 (5 bases). The CDR3 covers 14 residues. V was clipped by 1 base and J by 6 bases, with 13 bases between them. The V gene's germline CDR1 is SGHRS and CDR2 YFSETQ. As DNA, the CDR3 is TGCGCCAGCAGCTTGAGTACGGGGGGACCTGAAGCTTTCTTT. This codes for CASSLSTGGPEAFF.

This clonotype came up many times. The CDR3 coding sequence is TGCGCCAGCAGCTTGAAGCCAGATACGCAGTATTTT. This translates into CASSLKPDTQYF. The genes are TRBV5-1 and TRBJ2-3, with D hard to call. V was clipped by 1 base and J by 4 bases, with 4 bases between them. CDR1 is SGHRS and CDR2 is YFSETQ in the germline V gene. The CDR3 runs to 12 residues.